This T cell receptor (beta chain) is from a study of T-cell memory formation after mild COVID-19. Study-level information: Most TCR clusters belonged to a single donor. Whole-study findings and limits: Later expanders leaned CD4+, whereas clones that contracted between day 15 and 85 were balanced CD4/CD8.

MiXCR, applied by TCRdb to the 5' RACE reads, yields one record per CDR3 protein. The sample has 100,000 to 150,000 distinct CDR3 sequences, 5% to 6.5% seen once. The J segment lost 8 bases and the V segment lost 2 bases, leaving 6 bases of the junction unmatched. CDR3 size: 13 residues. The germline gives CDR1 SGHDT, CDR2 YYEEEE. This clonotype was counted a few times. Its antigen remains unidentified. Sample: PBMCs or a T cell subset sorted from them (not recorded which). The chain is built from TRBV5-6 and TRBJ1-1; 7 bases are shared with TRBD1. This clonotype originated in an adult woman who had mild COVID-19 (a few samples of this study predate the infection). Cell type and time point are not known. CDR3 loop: CASSFRTGTEAFF. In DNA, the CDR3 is TGTGCCAGCAGCTTCCGGACAGGAACCGAAGCTTTCTTT.